The source of this TCR beta chain is a study of blood T cell repertoires in COVID-19. The wider study: Samples representing acute and convalescent COVID-19 were sourced from the United States, Italy and Spain. The cDNA or gDNA used as material had been derived from T cells, B-cell-depleted T cells, or PBMCs.

In the authors' methods: The authors estimated nucleated cell counts from reference gene primer amplification. Here immunoSEQ multiplex PCR was the method, and the copy in TCRdb shows in-frame clones only, minus some. V and J calls and clone size are as listed in that table; D and trimming were resolved from the DNA. The sample lists roughly 400,000 clones; roughly 89% were seen once. The V end lost 3 bases, the J end lost 0 bases, and 16 bases lay between the germline ends. The V gene's germline CDR1 is KGHDR and CDR2 SFDVKD. This CDR3 has 17 residues. Participants were aged about 18 to 90 years, lived in under 30 US areas, and enrolled virtually.

Sequencing input: PBMCs or T cells enriched from blood (not recorded which). The genes are TRBV24-1 and TRBJ2-5, with D maybe TRBD2 (5 bases). The source of this sequence is a woman aged 30 to 39 who had recovered from COVID-19. CDR3: CATSDLPLTGYQETQYF. Here the CDR3 DNA reads TGTGCCACCAGTGATCTTCCATTGACGGGGTACCAAGAGACCCAGTACTTC.